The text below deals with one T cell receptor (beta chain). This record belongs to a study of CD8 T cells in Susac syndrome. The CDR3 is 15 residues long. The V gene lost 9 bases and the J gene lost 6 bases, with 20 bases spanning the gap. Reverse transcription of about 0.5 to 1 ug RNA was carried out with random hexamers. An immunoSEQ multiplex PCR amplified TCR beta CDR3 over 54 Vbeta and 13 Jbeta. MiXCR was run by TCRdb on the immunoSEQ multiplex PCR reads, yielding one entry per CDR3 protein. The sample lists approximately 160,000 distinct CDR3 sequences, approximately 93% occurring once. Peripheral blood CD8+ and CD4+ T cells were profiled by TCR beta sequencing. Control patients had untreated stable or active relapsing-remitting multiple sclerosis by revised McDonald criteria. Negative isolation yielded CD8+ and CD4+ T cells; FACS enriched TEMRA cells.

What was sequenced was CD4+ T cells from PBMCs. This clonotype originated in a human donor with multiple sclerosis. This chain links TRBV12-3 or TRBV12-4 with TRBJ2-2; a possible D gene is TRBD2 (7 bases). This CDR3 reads CASSRGGIGSGELFF. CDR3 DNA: TGTGCCAGTTCTAGGGGGGGAATAGGATCCGGGGAGCTGTTTTTT.